The rows below give T cell receptor beta chains drawn from one sample of a study of T cells expressing NK-cell markers. TCRdb reprocessed the 5' RACE reads, with one entry per CDR3 protein and no DNA. The data include about 380,000 distinct CDR3 sequences; the top ten clones carry about 5.2%. The sequenced sample was blood T cells: a sorted CD56 or NKG2C T cell subset, CD4+ or CD8+ T cells, or bulk PBMC T cells (not recorded which). Source of these receptors: a man aged 18-70 years in good health. Both conserved end residues are part of each CDR3.

16,TRBJ2-2,TRBV5-5,CASSFSLAGLGGELFF
14,TRBJ2-5,TRBV5-1,CASSLAISGGTQYF
12,TRBJ2-7,TRBV11-2,CASSSGSADEYF
16,TRBJ2-2,TRBV5-6,CASSRLPLRNTGELFF
19,TRBJ1-1,TRBV19,CASSIGLGTGGVLNTEAFF
14,TRBJ2-2,TRBV2,CASRSGVITGELFF
14,TRBJ1-1,TRBV20-1,CSAVFRHPNTEAFF
13,TRBJ2-3,TRBV10-3,CAIKPDGTDTQYF
18,TRBJ2-1,TRBV19,CASSISFRDYRRRNEQFF
13,TRBJ2-1,TRBV7-9,CAGTLSSSNEQFF
16,TRBJ2-6,TRBV5-1,CASHPQGPSGANVLTF
13,TRBJ2-2,TRBV9,CASSVALAMELFF
15,TRBJ1-5,TRBV7-9,CASSLDRAGDQPQHF
17,TRBJ1-3,TRBV7-8,CASSPRTELSSGNTIYF
14,TRBJ1-1,TRBV25-1,CASSEWGQTGEAFF
13,TRBJ2-7,TRBV12-5,CASGLTGGDEQYF
14,TRBJ2-3,TRBV24-1,CATSDSAHTDTQYF
13,TRBJ1-6,TRBV7-3,CASSPTGYSPLHF
14,TRBJ2-5,TRBV6-2/TRBV6-3,CASSPQGRGETQYF
16,TRBJ1-5,TRBV12-3/TRBV12-4,CASSNLPDRFGQPQHF
22,TRBJ2-2,TRBV5-1,CASSLWGRSSGLLAQGAGELFF
14,TRBJ1-1,TRBV5-1,CASNIHSRGTEAFF